The clone carrying this T cell receptor beta chain was seen a few times. Time point in this sample: newly diagnosed GD, antithyroid drugs for less than 3 months. Isolated PBMC RNA provided the starting material for the TCR library. The data are from a study of regulatory T cells in long-lasting Graves disease. From germline, CDR1 is SGHRS and CDR2 YFSETQ. Trimming left V 7 bases short and J 1 base short, with 11 bases between. This CDR3 comprises 13 residues. Arm-PCR of CDR3 regions with iRepertoire HTBI primers generated TCR beta libraries. TCRdb redid the calling of the multiplex PCR reads with MiXCR, one entry per CDR3 protein. Counted here are 350,000 to 450,000 distinct CDR3 sequences, about 15% occurring once; the ten biggest clones make up about a sixth. The data were also submitted as part of a second study, on T cells in Graves' hyperthyroidism and ophthalmopathy.

This specimen was peripheral blood mononuclear cells (PBMCs), taken at new diagnosis, from a patient treated with antithyroid drugs. The gene calls are TRBV5-1 and TRBJ1-1, with D perhaps TRBD1 (6 bases). The origin of this receptor is a woman aged 25 to 45 with Graves disease. In nucleotides, the CDR3 is TGCGCCAGCGGCACAGGGAGGAACACTGAAGCTTTCTTT. Protein sequence: CASGTGRNTEAFF. Looking up the rest from reference TRBV5-1 and TRBJ1-1 gives the full variable domain: KAGVTQTPRYLIKTRGQQVTLSCSPISGHRSVSWYQQTPGQGLQFLFEYFSETQRNKGNFPGRFSGRQFSNSRSEMNVSTLELGDSALYLCASGTGRNTEAFFGQGTRLTVV.